Shown below are 17 T cell receptor beta chains from a single sample sequenced in a study of T cell responses to AZD1222 COVID-19 vaccine. The protocol was immunoSEQ multiplex PCR, while the TCRdb copy is restricted to in-frame clones and leaves out a portion. The profile covers 80,000 or so clones, with roughly 88% appearing a single time and less than 11% taken by the ten largest. This sample comprised peripheral blood, obtained 28 days after the second AZD1222 dose. These receptor sequences come from an adult who received the AZD1222 COVID-19 vaccine.

This clone was seen a handful of times. This chain uses TRBV11-2 with TRBJ2-3, with D possibly matching TRBD2 (6 bases). The ends were cut back, 3 bases at V and 0 bases at J, with 10 bases in the middle. Per the germline V gene, CDR1 is SGHAT and CDR2 is FQNNGV. This CDR3 region has 15 residues. The CDR3 DNA sequence: TGTGCCAGCAGCTTCCCGGGACTTAGCACAGATACGCAGTATTTT. Protein product: CASSFPGLSTDTQYF.

The chain employs TRBV19 and TRBJ2-3; D remains ambiguous. Germline CDR1 LNHDA, CDR2 SQIVND (reference sequence). This CDR3 comprises 15 residues. The V and J ends lost 5 bases and 2 bases respectively, with 14 bases between them. CDR3 coding DNA: TGTGCCAGTAGTGCCTTGTGGCAGTTCACAGATACGCAGTATTTT. Protein: CASSALWQFTDTQYF.

The chain has TRBV3-1 (or the pseudogene TRBV3-2) and TRBJ1-2; tentative D call: TRBD1 (5 bases). This CDR3 contains 16 residues. V lost 1 base and J lost 2, with 14 bases in between. Germline CDR1 LGHDT, CDR2 YNNKEL (reference sequence). The CDR3 sequence: CASSQGTGASNYGYTF. The CDR3 DNA is TGTGCCAGCAGCCAAGGGACTGGGGCCTCCAACTATGGCTACACCTTC.

The table lists this clone with a count of one. The rearrangement uses TRBV3-1 (or the pseudogene TRBV3-2) and TRBJ2-7; 10 bases fit TRBD1. Germline V gene data show CDR1 as LGHDT and CDR2 as YNNKEL (reference sequence). V shed 3 bases, J shed 8 bases, and the junction held 13 bases outside the gene matches. The CDR3 length is 16 residues. CDR3 bases: TGTGCCAGCAGCCATACCCGACAGGGGGCTGTTAAGAAGCAGTACTTC. Its protein is CASSHTRQGAVKKQYF.

The genes are TRBV6-5 and TRBJ2-1; D may be TRBD2 (6 bases). Germline V CDR1 and CDR2: MNHEY, SVGAGI. This CDR3 region has 13 residues. Trimming removed 5 bases at V and 7 bases at J, with 12 bases between. The CDR3 DNA follows: TGTGCCAGCAGTCGTGGGGAGGTTAATGAGCAGTTCTTC. Translating it yields CASSRGEVNEQFF.

V usage is TRBV28 and J usage is TRBJ2-1; D perhaps matches TRBD2 (5 bases). The V and J ends lost 5 bases and 2 bases respectively, with 10 bases between them. CDR1 MDHEN and CDR2 SYDVKM come from the germline V gene. The CDR3 is made up of 14 amino acids. The CDR3 protein is CASSERRPYNEQFF. The DNA of the CDR3 is TGTGCCAGCAGTGAGCGGCGACCCTACAATGAGCAGTTCTTC.

The V gene is TRBV7-3, the J gene TRBJ2-1; TRBD2 aligns across 7 bases. V was pared by 0 bases and J by 2 bases, with 13 bases of the junction left unmatched. Germline CDR1 is SGHTA and CDR2 is FQGTGA. There are 19 residues in the CDR3. The CDR3 region has the DNA TGTGCCAGCAGCTTAACCGCGCTGGGAGGGTGGGCGGCCTACAATGAGCAGTTCTTC. Residues: CASSLTALGGWAAYNEQFF.

V gene TRBV5-6 combines with J gene TRBJ2-6; TRBD2 is a possible D gene (5 bases). Germline V gene sequence: CDR1 SGHDT, CDR2 YYEEEE. With 6 bases removed from V and 2 bases from J, the gap between germline ends came to 21 bases. The CDR3 has 18 amino acids. CDR3: CASILFGRLRAGANVLTF. In DNA form, the CDR3 reads TGTGCCAGCATCCTTTTTGGCAGGTTGAGGGCTGGGGCCAACGTCCTGACTTTC.

The chain links TRBV28 to TRBJ1-5, with a possible D match to TRBD1 (5 bases). Trimming removed 8 bases from V and 3 bases from J, with 14 bases in between. Germline lookup yields CDR1 MDHEN and CDR2 SYDVKM. The length of the CDR3 is 14 residues. The CDR3 spells CASSSQTDNQPQHF. The CDR3 DNA is TGTGCCAGCTCATCCCAGACAGACAATCAGCCCCAGCATTTT.

The table lists this clone with a count of one. DNA of the CDR3: TGCGCCAGCAGTGTAGGATCTAACTACGAGCAGTACTTC. Its protein product is CASSVGSNYEQYF. The rearrangement joins TRBV10-2 to TRBJ2-7, with D hard to call. The CDR3 is made up of 13 amino acids. Per the germline V gene, CDR1 is WSHSY and CDR2 is SAAADI. Deletions cut 4 bases from V and 3 bases from J, with 10 bases between.

The chain couples TRBV2 to TRBJ2-7; the D is unclear. Looked up from germline, CDR1 is SNHLY and CDR2 is FYNNEI. V was clipped by 5 bases and J by 5 bases, with 7 bases between them. There are 11 residues in the CDR3. For the CDR3, the DNA is TGTGCCAGCAGTCCTTTGAACGAGCAGTACTTC. As protein: CASSPLNEQYF.

The DNA of the CDR3 is TGTGCCAGCAGTAGTCAGTTTGAAGCTTTCTTT. It yields the protein CASSSQFEAFF. J is TRBJ1-1 and V is TRBV6-5; no clear D gene. The CDR3 spans 11 residues. Germline lookup yields CDR1 MNHEY and CDR2 SVGAGI. Trimming removed 5 bases from V and 7 bases from J, with 8 bases in between.

The gene calls are TRBV19 and TRBJ1-5; the D gene is possibly TRBD1 (6 bases). This CDR3 is built from 14 residues. Trimming removed 2 bases at V and 4 bases at J, with 9 bases between. The germline V gene has CDR1 LNHDA and CDR2 SQIVND (reference sequence). In DNA, the CDR3 is TGTGCCAGTAGTATAAAGGGACAAAATCAGCCCCAGCATTTT. Protein sequence: CASSIKGQNQPQHF.

The rearrangement joins TRBV30 to TRBJ2-5; D is undetermined. V gave up 7 bases and J gave up 1 base, with 7 bases separating them. Germline CDR1 is GTSNPN and CDR2 is SVGIG (reference sequence). The CDR3 totals 11 residues. DNA for the CDR3: TGTGCCTTGAGGACCCAAGAGACCCAGTACTTC. This sequence encodes CALRTQETQYF.

The CDR3 protein is CASSERLGHEQYF. CDR3 in DNA: TGCGCCAGCAGTGAGCGCCTTGGTCACGAGCAGTACTTC. The chain couples TRBV10-1 to TRBJ2-7; unclear D gene. V was cut by 2 bases and J by 5 bases, with 10 bases left in between. The CDR3 is made up of 13 amino acids. Germline V CDR1 and CDR2: WNHNN, SYGVQD (reference sequence).

The table lists this clone with a few counts. The V call is TRBV6-5, the J call TRBJ2-3, with 8 bases aligning to TRBD2. Germline V gene lookup returns CDR1 MNHEY and CDR2 SVGAGI. This CDR3 contains 15 residues. V gave up 8 bases and J gave up 4 bases; unmatched junction bases: 11. CDR3 residues: CASGELAGSSDTQYF. For the CDR3, the DNA is TGTGCCAGCGGAGAGCTAGCGGGTAGTTCAGATACGCAGTATTTT.

On this clone itself: Additional DNA sequences in this sample encode the identical CDR3. The rearrangement joins TRBV6-5 to TRBJ2-7; TRBD2 aligns across 9 bases. The CDR3 spans 16 residues. V shed 0 bases, J shed 3 bases, and the junction held 6 bases outside the gene matches. Germline-derived CDR1 and CDR2 are MNHEY and SVGAGI. The CDR3 DNA reads as TGTGCCAGCAGTTACTCGAGTAGCGGGAGCATCTACGAGCAGTACTTC. Amino acids: CASSYSSSGSIYEQYF.